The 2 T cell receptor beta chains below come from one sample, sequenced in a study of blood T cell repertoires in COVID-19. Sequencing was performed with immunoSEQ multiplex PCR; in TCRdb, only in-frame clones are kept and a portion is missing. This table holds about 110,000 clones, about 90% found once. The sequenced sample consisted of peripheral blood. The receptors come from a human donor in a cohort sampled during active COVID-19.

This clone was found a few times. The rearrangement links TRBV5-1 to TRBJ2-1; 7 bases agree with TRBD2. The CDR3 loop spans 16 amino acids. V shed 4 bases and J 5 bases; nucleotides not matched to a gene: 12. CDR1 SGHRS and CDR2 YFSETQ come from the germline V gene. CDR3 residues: CASSPDLAVGDNEQFF. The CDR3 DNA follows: TGCGCCAGCAGCCCCGACCTAGCGGTCGGGGACAATGAGCAGTTCTTC. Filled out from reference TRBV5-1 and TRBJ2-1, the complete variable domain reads KAGVTQTPRYLIKTRGQQVTLSCSPISGHRSVSWYQQTPGQGLQFLFEYFSETQRNKGNFPGRFSGRQFSNSRSEMNVSTLELGDSALYLCASSPDLAVGDNEQFFGPGTRLTVL.

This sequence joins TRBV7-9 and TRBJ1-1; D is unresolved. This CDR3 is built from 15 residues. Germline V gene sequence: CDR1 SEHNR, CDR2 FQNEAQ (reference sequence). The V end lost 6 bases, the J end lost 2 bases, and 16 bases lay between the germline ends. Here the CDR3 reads CASRPLSGENTEAFF. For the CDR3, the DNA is TGTGCCAGCAGACCTTTAAGCGGGGAAAACACTGAAGCTTTCTTT. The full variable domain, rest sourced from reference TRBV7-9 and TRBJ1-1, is DTGVSQNPRHKITKRGQNVTFRCDPISEHNRLYWYRQTLGQGPEFLTYFQNEAQLEKSRLLSDRFSAERPKGSFSTLEIQRTEQGDSAMYLCASRPLSGENTEAFFGQGTRLTVV.